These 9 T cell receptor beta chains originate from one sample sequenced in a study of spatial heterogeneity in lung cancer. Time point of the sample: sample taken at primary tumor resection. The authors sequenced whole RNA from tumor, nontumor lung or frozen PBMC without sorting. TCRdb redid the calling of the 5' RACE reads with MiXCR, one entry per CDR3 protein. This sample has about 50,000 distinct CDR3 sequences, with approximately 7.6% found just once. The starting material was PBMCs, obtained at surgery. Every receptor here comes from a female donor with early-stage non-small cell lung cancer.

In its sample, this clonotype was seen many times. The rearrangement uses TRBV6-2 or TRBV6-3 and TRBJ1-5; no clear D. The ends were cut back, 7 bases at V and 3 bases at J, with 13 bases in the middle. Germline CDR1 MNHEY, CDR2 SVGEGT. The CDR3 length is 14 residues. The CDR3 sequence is CASKPPGTNQPQHF. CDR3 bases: TGTGCCAGCAAGCCCCCAGGTACCAATCAGCCCCAGCATTTT.

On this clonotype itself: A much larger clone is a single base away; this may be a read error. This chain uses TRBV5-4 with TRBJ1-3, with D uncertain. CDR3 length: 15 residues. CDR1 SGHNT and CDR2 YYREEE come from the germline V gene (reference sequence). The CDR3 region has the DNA TGTGCCAGCAGCTCCCCCCTGGATGGAGGAAACACCGTATATTTT. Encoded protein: CASSSPLDGGNTVYF.

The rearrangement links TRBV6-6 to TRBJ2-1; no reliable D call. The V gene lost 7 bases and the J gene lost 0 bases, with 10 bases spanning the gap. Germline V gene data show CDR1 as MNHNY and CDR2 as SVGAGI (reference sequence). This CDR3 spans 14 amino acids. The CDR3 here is CASTRIPSYNEQFF. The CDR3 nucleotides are TGTGCCAGCACCCGCATACCCTCCTACAATGAGCAGTTCTTC.

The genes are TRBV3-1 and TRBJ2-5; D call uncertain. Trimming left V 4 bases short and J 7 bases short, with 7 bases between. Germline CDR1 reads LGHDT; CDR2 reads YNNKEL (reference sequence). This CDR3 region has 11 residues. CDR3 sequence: CASSRGVTQYF. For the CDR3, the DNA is TGTGCCAGCAGCCGGGGTGTGACCCAGTACTTC.

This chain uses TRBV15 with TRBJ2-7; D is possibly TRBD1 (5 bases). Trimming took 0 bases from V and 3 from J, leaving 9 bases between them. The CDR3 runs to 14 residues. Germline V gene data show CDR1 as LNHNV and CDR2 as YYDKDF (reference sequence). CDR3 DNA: TGTGCCACCAGCAGAGATCTTGACAGCTACGAGCAGTACTTC. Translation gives CATSRDLDSYEQYF.

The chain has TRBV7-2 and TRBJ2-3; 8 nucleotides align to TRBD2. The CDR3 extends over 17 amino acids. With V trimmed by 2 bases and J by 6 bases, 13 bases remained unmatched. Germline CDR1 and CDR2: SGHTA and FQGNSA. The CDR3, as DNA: TGTGCCAGCAGCTTAACCATCCGCCCAGCGGGGGATGATACGCAGTATTTT. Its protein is CASSLTIRPAGDDTQYF.

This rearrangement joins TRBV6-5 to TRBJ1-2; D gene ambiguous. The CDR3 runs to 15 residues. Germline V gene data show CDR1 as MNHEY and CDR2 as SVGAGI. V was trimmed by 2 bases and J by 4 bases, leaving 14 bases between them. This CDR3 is CASSYQVTPAYGYTF. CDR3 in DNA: TGTGCCAGCAGTTACCAGGTGACGCCGGCCTATGGCTACACCTTC.

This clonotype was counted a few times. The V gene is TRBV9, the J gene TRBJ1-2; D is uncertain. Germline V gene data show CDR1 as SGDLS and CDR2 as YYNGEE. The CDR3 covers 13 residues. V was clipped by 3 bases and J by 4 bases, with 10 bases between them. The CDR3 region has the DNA TGTGCCAGCAGCGATCGCAGTTCCTATGGCTACACCTTC. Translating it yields CASSDRSSYGYTF.

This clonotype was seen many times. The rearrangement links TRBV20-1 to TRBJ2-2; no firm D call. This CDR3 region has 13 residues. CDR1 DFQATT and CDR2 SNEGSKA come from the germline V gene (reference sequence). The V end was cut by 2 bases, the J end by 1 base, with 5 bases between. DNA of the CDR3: TGCAGTGCTAGATACGGGAACACCGGGGAGCTGTTTTTT. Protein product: CSARYGNTGELFF.